This TCR beta chain is from a study of OX40 agonist ivuxolimab in advanced cancers. Study as a whole: The patients' treatment was ivuxolimab, an agonistic anti-OX40 (CD134) antibody.

Regarding the study as a whole: Normalized expansion of T-cell clones was also low for some nonresponders. Among T cells, CD8+ cells averaged more expanded clones than CD4+ cells. Undetermined was the antigen specificity of the expanded peripheral T cells.

The V gene's germline CDR1 is LNHNV and CDR2 YYDKDF (reference sequence). This CDR3 contains 14 residues. Between the trimmed V and J ends, which lost 0 bases and 2 bases, there was a span of 8 bases. The data were produced by immunoSEQ multiplex PCR, yet TCRdb's version contains in-frame clones alone and is incomplete. The data contain tens of thousands of clones, about 92% of them singletons. With respect to this clone: Its cognate antigen is unknown.

This rearrangement joins TRBV15 to TRBJ2-7; the D gene is possibly TRBD1 (5 bases). This TCR was recovered from an adult with an advanced solid tumor such as melanoma, head and neck, liver or kidney cancer. The source material was CD4+ or CD8+ T cells sorted from blood, sampled in a trial of the OX40 agonist ivuxolimab. The CDR3 spells CATSRDARAYEQYF. The CDR3 DNA sequence: TGTGCCACCAGCAGAGATGCCAGGGCCTACGAGCAGTACTTC.